This entry features one T cell receptor (beta chain) sequence. The data belong to a study of blood T cell repertoires in COVID-19. The overall study: The United States, Italy and Spain provided the acute and convalescent COVID-19 samples. The analysed material was cDNA or gDNA that came from T cells, B-cell-depleted T cells, or PBMCs.

In Seattle, patients joined the study during active infection and were tracked longitudinally. The CDR3 consists of 14 residues. Germline lookup yields CDR1 SGHRS and CDR2 YFSETQ. V lost 4 bases and J 8 bases, leaving 15 bases between the germline ends. Study processing details: Amplifying reference gene primers gave estimates of nucleated cell counts. TCRdb keeps only in-frame clones here, not all; method: immunoSEQ multiplex PCR. V, J and clone size are taken as reported in that table, and D and trimming were inferred from the DNA itself. In the table there are some 360,000 clones, approximately 89% of which are singletons.

This clonotype was sampled from a woman aged 55-70 years with COVID-19, enrolled during active disease. Sequenced sample: peripheral blood. The chain couples TRBV5-1 to TRBJ2-2; TRBD1 might be the D (7 bases). The DNA of the CDR3 is TGCGCCAGCAGCGCCTCGACAGGGACTGGGGAGCTGTTTTTT. Protein: CASSASTGTGELFF.